This T cell receptor beta chain came from a study of lymphopenia after photon versus proton radiotherapy. Unmatched junction bases numbered 2, after V lost 0 bases and J lost 1 base. The V gene's germline CDR1 is SGHNT and CDR2 YYREEE (reference sequence). The CDR3 is 15 residues long. Clones were read by immunoSEQ multiplex PCR, and TCRdb kept only the in-frame ones, dropping some. The table records tens of thousands of clones, 83% of them present only once. With respect to this clone: Its matching antigen is unknown.

Study outcomes and limitations: Oligoclonal CD8+ Temra expansion after nadir drove photon patients' diversity drop. Photon-treated patients lost naive T cells and TCR diversity; proton-treated stayed stable.

The specimen comprised peripheral blood, sampled from a patient treated with photon-based radiotherapy. The clonotype comes from a man aged 50 to 60 with gastric cancer. The chain couples TRBV5-4 to TRBJ1-1; 8 bases agree with TRBD1. In nucleotides, the CDR3 is TGTGCCAGCAGCTTGGGCCAGGGGGCGAACACTGAAGCTTTCTTT. It is translated as CASSLGQGANTEAFF.